This T cell receptor beta chain was captured in a study of blood T cell repertoires in COVID-19. Study-wide context: Samples taken during acute and convalescent COVID-19 were collected in the United States, Italy and Spain. The analysed material was cDNA or gDNA that came from T cells, B-cell-depleted T cells, or PBMCs.

In the original analysis: Amplification of reference gene primers was used by the study to estimate nucleated cell counts. Sequencing used immunoSEQ multiplex PCR; TCRdb keeps in-frame clones, though not all of them. V, J and clone size derive from that table, while D and trimming were established from the DNA sequence. The sample shows around 250,000 clones, about 89% of them seen only once. The V and J ends lost 0 bases and 0 bases respectively, with 12 bases between them. CDR3 length: 16 residues. Germline V lookup: CDR1 LGHNA, CDR2 YNFKEQ. The clonotype was recovered from a woman aged 55-75 years who had recovered from COVID-19. The J gene is TRBJ2-7, the V gene TRBV4-2; a weak D match, TRBD1 (6 bases). The sample was peripheral blood. The CDR3 nucleotides are TGTGCCAGCAGCCAAGAGCAACAGGGAAGCTCCTACGAGCAGTACTTC. This sequence encodes CASSQEQQGSSYEQYF.